This TCR beta chain was observed in a study of T cell changes during pregnancy in multiple sclerosis. The germline gives CDR1 SGHTA, CDR2 FQGNSA. Trimming left V 4 bases short and J 10 bases short, with 15 bases between. There are 13 residues in the CDR3. Data came from immunoSEQ multiplex PCR; TCRdb stores just in-frame clones and leaves some out. Among approximately 97,000 clones listed, roughly 89% were seen once. Source: peripheral blood, taken after pregnancy. This chain uses TRBV7-2 with TRBJ2-3; D call uncertain. The receptor comes from a female donor in good health, enrolled as a control in a pregnancy study. CDR3 sequence reads: CASSSLQADAQYF. The CDR3 nucleotides read TGTGCCAGCAGCTCCCTCCAGGCCGATGCGCAGTATTTT.